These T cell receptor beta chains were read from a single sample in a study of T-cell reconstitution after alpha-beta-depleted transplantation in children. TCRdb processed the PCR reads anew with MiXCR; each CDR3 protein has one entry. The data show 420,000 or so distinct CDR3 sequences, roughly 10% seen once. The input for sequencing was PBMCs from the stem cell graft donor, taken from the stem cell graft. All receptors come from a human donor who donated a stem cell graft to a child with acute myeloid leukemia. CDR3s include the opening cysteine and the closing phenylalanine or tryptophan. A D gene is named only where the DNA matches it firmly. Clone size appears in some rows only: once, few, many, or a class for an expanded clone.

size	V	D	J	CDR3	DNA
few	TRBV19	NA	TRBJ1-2	CASSLAQGNGYTF	TGTGCCAGTTCCCTGGCCCAGGGCAATGGCTACACCTTC
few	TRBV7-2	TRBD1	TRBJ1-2	CASSPQWTGNYGYTF	TGTGCCAGCAGCCCCCAATGGACAGGGAACTATGGCTACACCTTC
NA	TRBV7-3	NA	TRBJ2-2	CASSLMARQAGELFF	TGTGCCAGCAGCTTAATGGCCAGACAGGCCGGGGAGCTGTTTTTT
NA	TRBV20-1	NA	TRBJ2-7	CSAKAWASYEQYF	TGCAGTGCTAAGGCCTGGGCCTCCTACGAGCAGTACTTC
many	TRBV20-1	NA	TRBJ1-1	CSGEYNTEAFF	TGCAGTGGAGAATACAACACTGAAGCTTTCTTT
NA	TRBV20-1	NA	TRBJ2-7	CSADGKSGYNEQYF	TGCAGTGCCGACGGAAAATCGGGGTACAACGAGCAGTACTTC
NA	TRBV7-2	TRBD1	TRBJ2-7	CASSPGQGASGEQYF	TGTGCCAGCAGCCCGGGACAGGGGGCATCGGGCGAGCAGTACTTC
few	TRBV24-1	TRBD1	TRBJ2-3	CATSDAGQGLDTQYF	TGTGCCACCAGTGATGCCGGACAGGGGTTGGATACGCAGTATTTT
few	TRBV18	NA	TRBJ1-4	CASSGGPGSTNEKLFF	TGTGCCAGCTCGGGTGGCCCCGGTTCAACTAATGAAAAACTGTTTTTT
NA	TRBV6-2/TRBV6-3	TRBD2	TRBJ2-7	CASSYDGGTYEQYF	TGTGCCAGCAGTTACGACGGGGGGACCTACGAGCAGTACTTC
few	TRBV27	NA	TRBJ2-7	CASSPTLFREYEQYF	TGTGCCAGCAGTCCCACCCTATTCCGGGAATACGAGCAGTACTTC
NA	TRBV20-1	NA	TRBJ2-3	CSAREGGGTEDTQYF	TGCAGTGCTAGAGAAGGCGGGGGCACGGAGGATACGCAGTATTTT
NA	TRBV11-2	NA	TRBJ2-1	CASSLAGVGYNEQFF	TGTGCCAGCAGCTTAGCGGGGGTGGGGTACAATGAGCAGTTCTTC
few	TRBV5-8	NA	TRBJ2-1	CASSLFRGAVEQFF	TGTGCCAGCAGCTTGTTTCGGGGGGCTGTTGAGCAGTTCTTC
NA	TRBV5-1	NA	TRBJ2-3	CASSSPQAIYTQYF	TGCGCCAGCAGCTCCCCCCAAGCGATTTATACGCAGTATTTT
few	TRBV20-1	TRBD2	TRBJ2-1	CSAPIAGAYNEQFF	TGCAGTGCGCCCATAGCGGGAGCATACAATGAGCAGTTCTTC
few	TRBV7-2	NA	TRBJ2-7	CASSLASTSEQYF	TGTGCCAGCAGCTTAGCGAGCACCTCCGAGCAGTACTTC
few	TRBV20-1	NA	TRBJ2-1	CSAPVRNNEQFF	TGCAGTGCCCCAGTAAGGAACAATGAGCAGTTCTTC
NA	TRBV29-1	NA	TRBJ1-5	CSVGIDSNQPQHF	TGCAGCGTGGGTATTGATAGCAATCAGCCCCAGCATTTT
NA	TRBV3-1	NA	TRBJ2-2	CACSQGLVNTGELFF	TGTGCCTGCTCCCAAGGTCTCGTTAACACCGGGGAGCTGTTTTTT
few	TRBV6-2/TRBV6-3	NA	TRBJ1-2	CASSDFRVNGYTF	TGTGCCAGCAGTGACTTCAGGGTTAATGGCTACACCTTC
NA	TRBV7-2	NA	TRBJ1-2	CASSFDGQNYGYTF	TGTGCCAGCAGCTTCGATGGACAGAACTATGGCTACACCTTC
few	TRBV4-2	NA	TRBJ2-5	CASSPPAGTNQETQYF	TGTGCCAGCAGCCCCCCCGCCGGGACCAACCAAGAGACCCAGTACTTC
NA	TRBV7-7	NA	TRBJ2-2	CASSLALTGGELFF	TGTGCTAGCAGCTTAGCGCTTACCGGCGGGGAGCTGTTTTTT
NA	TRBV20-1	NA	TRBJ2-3	CSARRTERGPAQYF	TGCAGTGCTAGAAGGACAGAACGCGGGCCGGCGCAGTATTTT
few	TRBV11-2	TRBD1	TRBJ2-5	CASSIGGTGGVKTQYF	TGTGCCAGCAGCATTGGGGGGACAGGGGGCGTAAAGACCCAGTACTTC
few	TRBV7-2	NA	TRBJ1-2	CASSSQGGGANYGYTF	TGTGCCAGCAGCTCCCAAGGGGGGGGCGCTAACTATGGCTACACCTTC
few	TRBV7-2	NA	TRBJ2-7	CASSRTQLSYEQYF	TGTGCCAGCAGTCGGACACAACTATCCTACGAGCAGTACTTC
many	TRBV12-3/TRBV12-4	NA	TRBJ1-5	CASSFGRLSNQPQHF	TGTGCCAGCAGTTTTGGTCGACTTAGCAATCAGCCCCAGCATTTT